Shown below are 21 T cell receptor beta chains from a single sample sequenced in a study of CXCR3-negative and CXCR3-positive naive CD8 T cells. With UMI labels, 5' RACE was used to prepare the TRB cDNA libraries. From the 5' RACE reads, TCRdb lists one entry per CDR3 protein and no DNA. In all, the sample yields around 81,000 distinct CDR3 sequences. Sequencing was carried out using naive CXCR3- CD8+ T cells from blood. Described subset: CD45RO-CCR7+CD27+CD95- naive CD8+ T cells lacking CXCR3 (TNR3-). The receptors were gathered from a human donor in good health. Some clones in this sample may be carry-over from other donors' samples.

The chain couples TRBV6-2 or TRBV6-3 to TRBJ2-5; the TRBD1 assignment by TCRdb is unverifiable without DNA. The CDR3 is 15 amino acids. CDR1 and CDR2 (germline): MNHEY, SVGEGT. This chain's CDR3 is CASSTRPPTDWAQYF.

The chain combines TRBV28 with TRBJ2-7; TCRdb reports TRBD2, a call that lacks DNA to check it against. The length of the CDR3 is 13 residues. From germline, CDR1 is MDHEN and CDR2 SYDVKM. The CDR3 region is CASSSRLAYEQYF. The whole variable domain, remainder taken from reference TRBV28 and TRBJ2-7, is DVKVTQSSRYLVKRTGEKVFLECVQDMDHENMFWYRQDPGLGLRLIYFSYDVKMKEKGDIPEGYSVSREKKERFSLILESASTNQTSMYLCASSSRLAYEQYFGPGTRLTVT.

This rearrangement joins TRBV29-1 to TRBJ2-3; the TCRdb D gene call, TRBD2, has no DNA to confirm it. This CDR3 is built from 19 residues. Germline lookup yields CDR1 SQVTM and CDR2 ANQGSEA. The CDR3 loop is CSVRGLWDPGLGATDTQYF.

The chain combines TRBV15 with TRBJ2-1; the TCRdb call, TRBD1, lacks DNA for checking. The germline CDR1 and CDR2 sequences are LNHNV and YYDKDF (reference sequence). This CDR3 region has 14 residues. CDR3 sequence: CATSVGQGNNEQYF.

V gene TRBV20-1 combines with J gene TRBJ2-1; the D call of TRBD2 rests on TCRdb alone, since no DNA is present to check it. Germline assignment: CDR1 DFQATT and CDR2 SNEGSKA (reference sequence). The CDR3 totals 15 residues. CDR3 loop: CSATERAPSSNEQFF.

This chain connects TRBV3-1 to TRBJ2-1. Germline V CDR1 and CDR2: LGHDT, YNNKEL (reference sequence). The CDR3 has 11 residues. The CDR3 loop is CASSQDRTQFF.

The CDR3 sequence is CASSLGRGGYEQYF. The rearrangement joins TRBV7-2 to TRBJ2-7; checking the TCRdb D call of TRBD2 is not possible without DNA. This CDR3 has 14 residues. Germline loops: CDR1 SGHTA, CDR2 FQGNSA.

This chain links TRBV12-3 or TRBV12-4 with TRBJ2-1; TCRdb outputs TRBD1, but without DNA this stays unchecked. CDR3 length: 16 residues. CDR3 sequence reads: CASSFLAGRRYNEQFF.

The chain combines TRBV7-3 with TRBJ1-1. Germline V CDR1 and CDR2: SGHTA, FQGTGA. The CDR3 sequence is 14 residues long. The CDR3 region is CASSVTSENTEAFF. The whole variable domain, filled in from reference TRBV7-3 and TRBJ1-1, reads GAGVSQTPSNKVTEKGKYVELRCDPISGHTALYWYRQSLGQGPEFLIYFQGTGAADDSGLPNDRFFAVRPEGSVSTLKIQRTERGDSAVYLCASSVTSENTEAFFGQGTRLTVV.

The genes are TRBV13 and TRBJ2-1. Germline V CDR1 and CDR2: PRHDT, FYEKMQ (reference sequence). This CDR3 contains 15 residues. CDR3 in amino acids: CASSLSLSSYNEQFF.

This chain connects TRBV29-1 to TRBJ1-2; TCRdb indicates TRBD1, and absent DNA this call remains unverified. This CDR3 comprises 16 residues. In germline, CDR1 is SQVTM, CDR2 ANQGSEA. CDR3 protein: CSVEEGDRGWNYGYTF.

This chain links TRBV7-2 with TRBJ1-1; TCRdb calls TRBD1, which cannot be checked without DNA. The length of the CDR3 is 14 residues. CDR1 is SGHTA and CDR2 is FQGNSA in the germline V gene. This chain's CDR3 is CASSLAAGGAEAFF.

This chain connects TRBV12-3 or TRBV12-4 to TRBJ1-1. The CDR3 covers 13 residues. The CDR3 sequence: CASSLIGDTEAFF.

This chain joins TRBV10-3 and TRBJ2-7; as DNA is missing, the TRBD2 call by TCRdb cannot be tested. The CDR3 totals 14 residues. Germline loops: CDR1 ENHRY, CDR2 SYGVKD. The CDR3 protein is CAISELAGSYEQYF.

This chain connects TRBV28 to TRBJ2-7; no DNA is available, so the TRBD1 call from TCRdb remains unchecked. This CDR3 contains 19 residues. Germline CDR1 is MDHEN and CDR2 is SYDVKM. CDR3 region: CASSLFPLKPETKGYEQYF.

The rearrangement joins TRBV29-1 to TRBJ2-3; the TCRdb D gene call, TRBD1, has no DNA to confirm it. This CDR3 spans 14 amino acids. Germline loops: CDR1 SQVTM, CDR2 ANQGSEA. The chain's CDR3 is CSVEGDRGTDTQYF.

This CDR3 reads CSARGLDSAHSNQPQHF. The chain combines TRBV20-1 with TRBJ1-5; the D call of TRBD1 rests on TCRdb alone, since no DNA is present to check it. The CDR3 runs 17 residues. Germline V gene sequence: CDR1 DFQATT, CDR2 SNEGSKA (reference sequence).

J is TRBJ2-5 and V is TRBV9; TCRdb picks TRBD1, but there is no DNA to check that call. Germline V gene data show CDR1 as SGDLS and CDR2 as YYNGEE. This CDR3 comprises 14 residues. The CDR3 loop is CASSAGGLQETQYF.

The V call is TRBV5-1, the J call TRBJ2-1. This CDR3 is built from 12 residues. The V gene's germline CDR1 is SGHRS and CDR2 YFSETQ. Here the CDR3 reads CASSLVNNEQFF.

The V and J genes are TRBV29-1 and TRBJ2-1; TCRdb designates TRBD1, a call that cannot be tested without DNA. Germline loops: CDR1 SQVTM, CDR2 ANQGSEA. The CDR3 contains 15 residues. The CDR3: CSVEDPRTVYNEQFF.

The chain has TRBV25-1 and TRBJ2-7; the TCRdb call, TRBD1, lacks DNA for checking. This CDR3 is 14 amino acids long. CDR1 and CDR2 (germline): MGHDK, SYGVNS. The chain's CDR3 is CASSETGIAYEQYF.